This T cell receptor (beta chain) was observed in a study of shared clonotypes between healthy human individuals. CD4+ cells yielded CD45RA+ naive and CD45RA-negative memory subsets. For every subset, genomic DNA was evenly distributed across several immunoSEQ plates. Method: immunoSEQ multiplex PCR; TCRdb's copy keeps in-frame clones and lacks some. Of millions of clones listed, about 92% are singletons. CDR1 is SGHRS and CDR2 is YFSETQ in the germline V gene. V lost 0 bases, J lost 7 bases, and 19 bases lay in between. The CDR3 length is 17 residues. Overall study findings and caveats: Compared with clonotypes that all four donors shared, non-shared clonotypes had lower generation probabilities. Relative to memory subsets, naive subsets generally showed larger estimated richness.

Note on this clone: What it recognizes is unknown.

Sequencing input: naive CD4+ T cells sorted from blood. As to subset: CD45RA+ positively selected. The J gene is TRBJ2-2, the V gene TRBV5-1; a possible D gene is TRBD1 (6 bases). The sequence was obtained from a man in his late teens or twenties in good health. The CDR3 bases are TGCGCCAGCAGCTTGGAGGCCGGGACAAAGGGCCACGGGGAGCTGTTTTTT. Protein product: CASSLEAGTKGHGELFF.